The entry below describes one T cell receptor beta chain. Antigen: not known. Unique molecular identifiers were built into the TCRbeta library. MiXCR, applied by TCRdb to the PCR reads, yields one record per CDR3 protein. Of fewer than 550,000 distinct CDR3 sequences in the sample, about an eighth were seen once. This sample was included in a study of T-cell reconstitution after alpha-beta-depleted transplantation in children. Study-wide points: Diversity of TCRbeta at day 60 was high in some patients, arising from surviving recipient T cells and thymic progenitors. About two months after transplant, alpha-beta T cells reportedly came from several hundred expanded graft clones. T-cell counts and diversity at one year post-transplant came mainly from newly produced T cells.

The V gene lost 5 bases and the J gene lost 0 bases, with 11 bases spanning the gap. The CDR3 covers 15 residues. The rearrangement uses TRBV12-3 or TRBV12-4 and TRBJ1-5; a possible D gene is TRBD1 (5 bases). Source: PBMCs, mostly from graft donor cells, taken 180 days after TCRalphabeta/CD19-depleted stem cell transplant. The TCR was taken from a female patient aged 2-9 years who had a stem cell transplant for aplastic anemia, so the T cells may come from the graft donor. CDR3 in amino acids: CASSPGGHSNQPQHF. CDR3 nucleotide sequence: TGTGCCAGCAGTCCCGGGGGTCATAGCAATCAGCCCCAGCATTTT.